These T cell receptor beta chains were read from a single sample in a study of regulatory T cells in long-lasting Graves disease. TCRdb re-analysed the multiplex PCR reads in MiXCR, keeping a single row per CDR3 protein. The sample gives fewer than 650,000 distinct CDR3 sequences, about 16% of which show up once; around 13% is in the top ten. This same sample was also taken into another study, of T cells in Graves' hyperthyroidism and ophthalmopathy.

The source material was peripheral blood mononuclear cells (PBMCs), sampled at new diagnosis, from a patient treated with antithyroid drugs. The receptors were sampled from a man between 18 and 29 years old with Graves disease. CDR3s include the opening cysteine and the closing phenylalanine or tryptophan. Fields, in order: CDR3 DNA, CDR3 protein, D gene, clone size, V gene, J gene. The D gene is left open where the match is weak. Where a row states a size, it is once, few, many or the class of an expanded clone; other rows omit it.

CDR3 DNA: TGCGCCAGCAGTGAAACCCAGGGGTATGGCTACACCTTC
CDR3 protein: CASSETQGYGYTF
D gene: NA
clone size: many
V gene: TRBV10-2
J gene: TRBJ1-2

CDR3 DNA: TGCGCCAGCAGCCAAGTCAGGGGAGTTGGGCCACCCCTCCACTTT
CDR3 protein: CASSQVRGVGPPLHF
D gene: NA
clone size: few
V gene: TRBV4-1
J gene: TRBJ1-6

CDR3 DNA: TGTGCCAGCAGTGAATTTCGGGCAGGGGTGGATACGCAGTATTTT
CDR3 protein: CASSEFRAGVDTQYF
D gene: NA
clone size: few
V gene: TRBV25-1
J gene: TRBJ2-3

CDR3 DNA: TGTGCCAGCAGCACGGACTGGGGACTCGGCGAGCAGTACTTC
CDR3 protein: CASSTDWGLGEQYF
D gene: NA
clone size: many
V gene: TRBV7-6
J gene: TRBJ2-7

CDR3 DNA: TGTGCCAGCAGCCCAATAGGACTAGGGACGCAGTATTTT
CDR3 protein: CASSPIGLGTQYF
D gene: TRBD2
clone size: many
V gene: TRBV5-4
J gene: TRBJ2-3

CDR3 DNA: TGTGCCAGCAGCCCTTACGACCTACTAGCGGGAGTCATGGATACGCAGTATTTT
CDR3 protein: CASSPYDLLAGVMDTQYF
D gene: TRBD2
clone size: many
V gene: TRBV3-1
J gene: TRBJ2-3

CDR3 DNA: TGTGCCATCAACGACTACACGAACACCGGGGAGCTGTTTTTT
CDR3 protein: CAINDYTNTGELFF
D gene: NA
clone size: many
V gene: TRBV10-3
J gene: TRBJ2-2

CDR3 DNA: TGTGCCAGCAGTCCGAGGGGGGGAGGACCACAGGCGTTCACCGGGGAGCTGTTTTTT
CDR3 protein: CASSPRGGGPQAFTGELFF
D gene: NA
clone size: many
V gene: TRBV28
J gene: TRBJ2-2

CDR3 DNA: TGTGCCTGGGCCGGGACAGCTGTTACTGGCTACACCTTC
CDR3 protein: CAWAGTAVTGYTF
D gene: TRBD1
clone size: NA
V gene: TRBV30
J gene: TRBJ1-2

CDR3 DNA: TGTGCCAGCAGCTTAACAGGGACTGACCCTAGCACAGATACGCAGTATTTT
CDR3 protein: CASSLTGTDPSTDTQYF
D gene: NA
clone size: NA
V gene: TRBV11-1
J gene: TRBJ2-3

CDR3 DNA: TGTGCCAGCAGCCCAGGAGTAGCCTACAATGAGCAGTTCTTC
CDR3 protein: CASSPGVAYNEQFF
D gene: NA
clone size: many
V gene: TRBV5-6
J gene: TRBJ2-1

CDR3 DNA: TGCGCCAGCACAGGACTAGCGGGGGAGACCCAGTACTTC
CDR3 protein: CASTGLAGETQYF
D gene: TRBD2
clone size: NA
V gene: TRBV4-1
J gene: TRBJ2-5

CDR3 DNA: TGCGCCAGCAGCCAGTCCCAAGATGGGACCCAGTACTTC
CDR3 protein: CASSQSQDGTQYF
D gene: NA
clone size: NA
V gene: TRBV10-1
J gene: TRBJ2-5

CDR3 DNA: TGTGCCAGCAGCTTAGCGGGACAGGGATTCTATGGCTACACCTTC
CDR3 protein: CASSLAGQGFYGYTF
D gene: TRBD1
clone size: NA
V gene: TRBV7-9
J gene: TRBJ1-2

CDR3 DNA: TGTGCCAGCAGCCAAGATCGCGGCACTCAAGAGACCCAGTACTTC
CDR3 protein: CASSQDRGTQETQYF
D gene: NA
clone size: many
V gene: TRBV4-2
J gene: TRBJ2-5

CDR3 DNA: TGTGCCAGCTTAGGGCGGATGGGTTACGAGCAGTACTTC
CDR3 protein: CASLGRMGYEQYF
D gene: NA
clone size: once
V gene: TRBV6-1
J gene: TRBJ2-7

CDR3 DNA: TGTGCCAGCAGCTTAAAGAGCGGGAGGGGGGAGCAGTACTTC
CDR3 protein: CASSLKSGRGEQYF
D gene: TRBD2
clone size: many
V gene: TRBV7-3
J gene: TRBJ2-7

CDR3 DNA: TGTGCCAGCAGCTTAGGGGACGCCGAAAACGGAGATACGCAGTATTTT
CDR3 protein: CASSLGDAENGDTQYF
D gene: NA
clone size: NA
V gene: TRBV7-9
J gene: TRBJ2-3

CDR3 DNA: TGCAGTGCTAGCGGCGGAGCAAACTACGAGCAGTACTTC
CDR3 protein: CSASGGANYEQYF
D gene: NA
clone size: many
V gene: TRBV20-1
J gene: TRBJ2-7

CDR3 DNA: TGTGCCAGCAGTTACCCTGGGACCACAGATACGCAGTATTTT
CDR3 protein: CASSYPGTTDTQYF
D gene: NA
clone size: many
V gene: TRBV6-2/TRBV6-3
J gene: TRBJ2-3

CDR3 DNA: TGTGCCAGCAGCTTACTGACAGGGGGGCAAGAGACCCAGTACTTC
CDR3 protein: CASSLLTGGQETQYF
D gene: TRBD1
clone size: NA
V gene: TRBV7-9
J gene: TRBJ2-5

CDR3 DNA: TGTGCCAGCAGCTTGAGGGCAGGCAATCAGCCCCAGCATTTT
CDR3 protein: CASSLRAGNQPQHF
D gene: NA
clone size: many
V gene: TRBV5-1
J gene: TRBJ1-5

CDR3 DNA: TGTGCCAGCAGATCAGGGGGTTCCGAAAACTATTATGGCTACACCTTC
CDR3 protein: CASRSGGSENYYGYTF
D gene: TRBD1
clone size: once
V gene: TRBV5-4
J gene: TRBJ1-2

CDR3 DNA: TGTGCCAGTACCGGACTAGCGGGAAACACCAGGGAGCTGTTTTTT
CDR3 protein: CASTGLAGNTRELFF
D gene: TRBD2
clone size: few
V gene: TRBV6-1
J gene: TRBJ2-2

CDR3 DNA: TGCGCCAGCAGCCAAGAAGGGGCGGGAGGCCGGGAGCAGTTCTTC
CDR3 protein: CASSQEGAGGREQFF
D gene: TRBD2
clone size: NA
V gene: TRBV4-1
J gene: TRBJ2-1

CDR3 DNA: TGTGCCAGCAGTTGGCGGTCCGGGACTCTGGCTGATGAGCAGTTCTTC
CDR3 protein: CASSWRSGTLADEQFF
D gene: NA
clone size: many
V gene: TRBV6-2/TRBV6-3
J gene: TRBJ2-1

CDR3 DNA: TGCAGTGCCACCACCGGGACCGAAAAACTGTTTTTT
CDR3 protein: CSATTGTEKLFF
D gene: NA
clone size: NA
V gene: TRBV20-1
J gene: TRBJ1-4

CDR3 DNA: TGTGCCAGCAGTTTGCGTGGGGGGACGGAGACCCAGTACTTC
CDR3 protein: CASSLRGGTETQYF
D gene: NA
clone size: NA
V gene: TRBV28
J gene: TRBJ2-5

CDR3 DNA: TGTGCCAGCAGCCTGGACAAGTACAATCAGCCCCAGCATTTT
CDR3 protein: CASSLDKYNQPQHF
D gene: NA
clone size: many
V gene: TRBV6-8
J gene: TRBJ1-5

CDR3 DNA: TGTGCCAGCAGTTCCCGGACAGGGGGTTATGGCTACACCTTC
CDR3 protein: CASSSRTGGYGYTF
D gene: TRBD1
clone size: once
V gene: TRBV28
J gene: TRBJ1-2

CDR3 DNA: TGCGCCAGCAGGCCCCCGGGACTAGCGGGAGGACCCAACACCGGGGAGCTGTTTTTT
CDR3 protein: CASRPPGLAGGPNTGELFF
D gene: TRBD2
clone size: NA
V gene: TRBV10-2
J gene: TRBJ2-2